This T cell receptor beta chain is drawn from a study of CD8 T cells in Susac syndrome. As for the study in general: Patients with Susac syndrome were, at the time of blood collection, therapy-naive, maintained on corticosteroids, or maintained on intravenous immunoglobulin alone.

The authors reverse transcribed roughly 0.5 to 1 ug RNA with random hexamers. TCRdb analysed the immunoSEQ multiplex PCR reads with MiXCR anew, one entry per CDR3 protein. The table has 100,000 to 150,000 distinct CDR3 sequences, about 94% seen once. Germline-derived CDR1 and CDR2 are SGHVS and FQNEAQ. The length of the CDR3 is 20 residues. V trimming: 5 bases; J trimming: 7 bases; junction bases outside the gene matches: 21. The chain is built from TRBV7-8 and TRBJ2-1; TRBD2 matches at 12 bases. The sequence was obtained from a human donor with Susac syndrome. Sequenced material: CD8+ T cells from PBMCs. CDR3 amino acids: CASSLRHPRLAGGGGNEQFF. The CDR3 nucleotides are TGTGCCAGCAGCCTCCGCCACCCTCGGCTAGCGGGGGGGGGAGGGAATGAGCAGTTCTTC.